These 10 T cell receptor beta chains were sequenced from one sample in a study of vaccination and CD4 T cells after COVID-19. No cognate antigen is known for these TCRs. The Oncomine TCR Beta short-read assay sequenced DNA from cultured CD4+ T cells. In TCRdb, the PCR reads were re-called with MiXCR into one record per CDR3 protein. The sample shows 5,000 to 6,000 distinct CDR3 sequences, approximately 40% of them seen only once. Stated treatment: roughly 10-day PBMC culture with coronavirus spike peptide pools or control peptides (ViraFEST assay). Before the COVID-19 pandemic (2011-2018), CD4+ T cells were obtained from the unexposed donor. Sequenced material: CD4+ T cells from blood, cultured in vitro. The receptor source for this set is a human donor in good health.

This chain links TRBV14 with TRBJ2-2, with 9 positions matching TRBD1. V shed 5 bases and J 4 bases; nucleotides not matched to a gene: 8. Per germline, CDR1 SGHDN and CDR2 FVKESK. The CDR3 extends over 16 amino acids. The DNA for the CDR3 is TGTGCCAGCAGCGCGACACAGGGGGCTGCCACCGGGGAGCTGTTTTTT. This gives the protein CASSATQGAATGELFF.

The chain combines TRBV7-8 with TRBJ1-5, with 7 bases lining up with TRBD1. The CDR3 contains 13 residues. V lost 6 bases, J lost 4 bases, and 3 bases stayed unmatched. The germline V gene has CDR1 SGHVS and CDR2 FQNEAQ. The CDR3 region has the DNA TGTGCCAGCAGTCCAGGGGGAAATCAGCCCCAGCATTTT. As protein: CASSPGGNQPQHF.

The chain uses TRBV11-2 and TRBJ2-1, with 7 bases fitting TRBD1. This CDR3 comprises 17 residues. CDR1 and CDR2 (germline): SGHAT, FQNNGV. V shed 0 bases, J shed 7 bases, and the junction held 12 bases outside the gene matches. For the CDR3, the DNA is TGTGCCAGCAGCTTAGATGATAGGAGACAGGGACGGAATGAGCAGTTCTTC. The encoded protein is CASSLDDRRQGRNEQFF.

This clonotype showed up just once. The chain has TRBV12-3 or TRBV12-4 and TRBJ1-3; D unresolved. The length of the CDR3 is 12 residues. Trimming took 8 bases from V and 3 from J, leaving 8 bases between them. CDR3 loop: CASDKGGNTIYF. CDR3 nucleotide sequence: TGTGCCAGCGATAAGGGTGGAAACACCATATATTTT.

The CDR3 sequence: CSAHRTVKGQSEAFF. The CDR3 nucleotides read TGCAGTGCTCATAGGACAGTCAAAGGGCAGTCTGAAGCTTTCTTT. The rearrangement uses TRBV20-1 and TRBJ1-1; the D gene is possibly TRBD1 (6 bases). CDR3 length equals 15 residues. Trimming pared 5 bases from V and 6 bases from J, leaving 22 bases between. Germline CDR1 DFQATT, CDR2 SNEGSKA (reference sequence).

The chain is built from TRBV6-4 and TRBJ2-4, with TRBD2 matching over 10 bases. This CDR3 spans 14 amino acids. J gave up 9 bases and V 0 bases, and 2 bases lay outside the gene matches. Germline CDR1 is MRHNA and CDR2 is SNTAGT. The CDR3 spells CASSDSSGGAIQYF. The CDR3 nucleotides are TGTGCCAGCAGTGACTCGAGCGGGGGGGCCATTCAGTACTTC.

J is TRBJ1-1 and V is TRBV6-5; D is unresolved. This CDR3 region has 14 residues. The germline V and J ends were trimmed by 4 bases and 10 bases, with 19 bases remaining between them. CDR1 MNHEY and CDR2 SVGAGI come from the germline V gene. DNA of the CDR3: TGTGCCAGCAGTTCCCCAACCGACATTTTAGGAGCTTTCTTT. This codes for CASSSPTDILGAFF.

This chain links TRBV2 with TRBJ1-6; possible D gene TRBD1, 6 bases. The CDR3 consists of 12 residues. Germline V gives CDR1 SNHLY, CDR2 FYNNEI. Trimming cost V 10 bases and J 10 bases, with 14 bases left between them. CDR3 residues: CAMTGEKSPLHF. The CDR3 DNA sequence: TGTGCCATGACAGGCGAGAAATCACCCCTCCACTTT. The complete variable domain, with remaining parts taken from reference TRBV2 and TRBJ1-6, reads EPEVTQTPSHQVTQMGQEVILRCVPISNHLYFYWYRQILGQKVEFLVSFYNNEISEKSEIFDDQFSVERPDGSNFTLKIRSTKLEDSAMYFCAMTGEKSPLHFGNGTRLTVT.

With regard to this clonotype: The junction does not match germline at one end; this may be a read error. CDR3 sequence (DNA): TGCGCCAGCAAGGGAGGCGTGGGACAGGGGGCCTATAATTCACCCCTCCACTTT. Translation gives CASKGGVGQGAYNSPLHF. The chain is built from TRBV2 and TRBJ1-6; 11 bases match TRBD1. The CDR3 length is 18 residues. CDR1 and CDR2 (germline): SNHLY, FYNNEI.

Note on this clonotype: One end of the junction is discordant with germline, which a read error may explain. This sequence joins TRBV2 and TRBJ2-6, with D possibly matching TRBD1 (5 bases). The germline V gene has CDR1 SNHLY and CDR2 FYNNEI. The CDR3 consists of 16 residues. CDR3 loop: CASCDSRVPGANVLTF. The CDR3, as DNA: TGTGCCAGCTGTGACTCCAGGGTACCCGGGGCCAACGTCCTGACTTTC.